This T cell receptor (beta chain) was obtained from a study of control samples from healthy donors and cancer patients. Sequenced by immunoSEQ multiplex PCR; TCRdb stores in-frame clones only, minus some. The sample contains about 65,000 clones, 90% of which appear only once. Germline V gene lookup returns CDR1 SEHNR and CDR2 FQNEAQ (reference sequence). V gave up 8 bases and J gave up 2 bases; unmatched junction bases: 8. The CDR3 totals 14 residues. The clonotype comes from a woman in her 50s with colorectal cancer. This chain uses TRBV7-9 with TRBJ1-2; 7 bases are a match to TRBD1. Sequences were obtained from PBMCs. CDR3 nucleotides: TGTGCCAGCCAATCTCAGGGGGGCAACTATGGCTACACCTTC. This sequence encodes CASQSQGGNYGYTF.